The clone carrying this TCR beta chain was picked up one time. Its antigen is still unknown. V lost 0 bases and J 6 bases, leaving 15 bases between the germline ends. The CDR3 contains 15 residues. CDR1 is LGHNA, CDR2 YSLEER, per germline. These data originate in a study of T cells in localized non-small cell lung cancer. Overall study results and limits: Adjacent lung held a median 57 of the top 100 tumor clones. Clonality of T cells reached its maximum in uninvolved adjacent lung, surpassing tumor. Heterogeneity remains possible because sequencing was limited to only one tumor region. Increased T cell density in blood showed an association with longer overall survival.

Using immunoSEQ multiplex PCR, the repertoire was profiled, and TCRdb retains in-frame clones only, with some absent. The table lists about 33,000 clones, about 90% of them singletons. The sequence was collected from a man aged 35 to 70 with stage II lung adenocarcinoma. The sample in question was PBMCs, obtained before any cancer treatment. This sequence joins TRBV4-3 and TRBJ2-7; D perhaps matches TRBD2 (5 bases). CDR3 DNA: TGCGCCAGCAGCCAAGATACGGGAATCGGCTCCGAGCAGTACTTC. It translates to CASSQDTGIGSEQYF.